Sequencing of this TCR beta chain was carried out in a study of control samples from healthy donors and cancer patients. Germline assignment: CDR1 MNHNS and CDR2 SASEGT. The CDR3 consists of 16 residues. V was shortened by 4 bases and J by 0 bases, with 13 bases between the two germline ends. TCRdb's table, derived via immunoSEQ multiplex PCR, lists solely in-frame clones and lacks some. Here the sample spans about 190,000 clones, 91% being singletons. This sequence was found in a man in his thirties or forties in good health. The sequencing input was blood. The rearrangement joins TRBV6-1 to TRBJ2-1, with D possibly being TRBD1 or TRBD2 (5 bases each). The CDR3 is CASSGGAPSSYNEQFF. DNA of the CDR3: TGTGCCAGCAGTGGAGGGGCACCCAGCTCCTACAATGAGCAGTTCTTC.